These 23 T cell receptor beta chains originate from one sample sequenced in a study of CD8 T cells in Susac syndrome. The authors reverse transcribed roughly 0.5 to 1 ug RNA with random hexamers. MiXCR was run by TCRdb on the immunoSEQ multiplex PCR reads, yielding one entry per CDR3 protein. The sample includes 200,000 to 300,000 distinct CDR3 sequences, 95% to 97% of them seen just once. Sample: CD4+ T cells from PBMCs. The receptors originated from a human donor with Susac syndrome.

CDR3 DNA: TGCGCCAGCAGCCCGGACAAGAGGGGATATGGCTACACCTTC. It encodes CASSPDKRGYGYTF. V usage is TRBV4-1 and J usage is TRBJ1-2, with D tentatively TRBD1 (5 bases). There are 14 residues in the CDR3. V was pared by 4 bases and J by 5 bases, with 14 bases between. CDR1 MGHRA and CDR2 YSYEKL come from the germline V gene.

This clonotype was counted once. The J gene is TRBJ2-3, the V gene TRBV29-1, with TRBD1 identical over 8 bases. CDR1 SQVTM and CDR2 ANQGSEA come from the germline V gene. The ends lost 6 bases at V and 3 bases at J; junction bases unmatched: 8. The CDR3 has 14 residues. CDR3 sequence reads: CSVEDRERTDTQYF. CDR3 sequence (DNA): TGCAGCGTCGAGGACAGGGAAAGAACAGATACGCAGTATTTT.

The V and J genes are TRBV30 and TRBJ2-4, with 8 bases aligning to TRBD2. The CDR3 consists of 14 residues. Germline lookup yields CDR1 GTSNPN and CDR2 SVGIG (reference sequence). V lost 1 base and J lost 9; bases outside the gene matches: 8. CDR3 amino acids: CAWSGAGLVGIQYF. The CDR3 DNA follows: TGTGCCTGGAGTGGAGCGGGACTAGTAGGCATTCAGTACTTC. The full variable domain, with the rest looked up from reference TRBV30 and TRBJ2-4, is SQTIHQWPATLVQPVGSPLSLECTVEGTSNPNLYWYRQAAGRGLQLLFYSVGIGQISSEVPQNLSASRPQDRQFILSSKKLLLSDSGFYLCAWSGAGLVGIQYFGAGTRLSVL.

CDR3 residues: CASSQGLTSGSYGQETQYF. CDR3 in DNA: TGTGCCAGCAGCCAAGGCCTGACTAGCGGGAGCTATGGCCAAGAGACCCAGTACTTC. V usage is TRBV4-2 and J usage is TRBJ2-5; 12 bases are a match to TRBD2. The junction had 10 bases not matched to a gene; V was cut back by 1 base and J by 1 base. The CDR3 is 19 residues long. Germline lookup yields CDR1 LGHNA and CDR2 YNFKEQ.

The rearrangement uses TRBV27 and TRBJ1-4; tentative D call: TRBD1 (5 bases). Per germline, CDR1 MNHEY and CDR2 SMNVEV (reference sequence). This CDR3 spans 16 amino acids. V shed 5 bases and J shed 8 bases, with 21 bases lying between them. Here the CDR3 DNA reads TGTGCCAGCAGTCCACTCCGTTGGGGGGAGAGAGAAAAACTGTTTTTT. Translating gives CASSPLRWGEREKLFF.

This chain links TRBV30 with TRBJ1-2, with a tentative D call TRBD1 (6 bases). Trimming shortened V by 2 bases and J by 7 bases, and 11 bases separated the two germline ends. Germline V gene sequence: CDR1 GTSNPN, CDR2 SVGIG (reference sequence). This CDR3 is built from 12 residues. Here the CDR3 DNA reads TGTGCCTGGAGTCGGGGGGCTGTTGGCTACACCTTC. Residues: CAWSRGAVGYTF.

The chain has TRBV4-1 and TRBJ2-7; TRBD2 aligns across 8 bases. Germline-derived CDR1 and CDR2 are MGHRA and YSYEKL. The CDR3 has 13 residues. V trimming: 3 bases; J trimming: 6 bases; junction bases outside the gene matches: 4. The CDR3: CASSQMGLGEQYF. CDR3 DNA: TGCGCCAGCAGCCAGATGGGACTAGGCGAGCAGTACTTC.

The rearrangement joins TRBV18 to TRBJ2-3; D perhaps matches TRBD2 (6 bases). Germline values: CDR1 KGHSH, CDR2 LQKENI. Between the trimmed V and J ends, which lost 6 bases and 4 bases, there was a span of 29 bases. The CDR3 contains 19 residues. The CDR3 spells CASSPSRSSMWEAPDTQYF. In DNA form, the CDR3 reads TGTGCCAGCTCGCCCAGCCGTAGTTCTATGTGGGAGGCCCCAGATACGCAGTATTTT. Filled out from reference TRBV18 and TRBJ2-3, the complete variable domain reads NAGVMQNPRHLVRRRGQEARLRCSPMKGHSHVYWYRQLPEEGLKFMVYLQKENIIDESGMPKERFSAEFPKEGPSILRIQQVVRGDSAAYFCASSPSRSSMWEAPDTQYFGPGTRLTVL.

The V and J genes are TRBV11-1 and TRBJ2-7; D may be TRBD1 (6 bases). CDR3 length: 15 amino acids. The germline gives CDR1 SGHAT, CDR2 FQDESV (reference sequence). Trimming left V 2 bases short and J 1 base short, with 12 bases between. CDR3: CASSLHRDLSYEQYF. Written as DNA, the CDR3 is TGTGCCAGCAGCTTACACAGGGACCTATCCTACGAGCAGTACTTC. Full variable domain (missing parts from reference TRBV11-1 and TRBJ2-7): EAEVAQSPRYKITEKSQAVAFWCDPISGHATLYWYRQILGQGPELLVQFQDESVVDDSQLPKDRFSAERLKGVDSTLKIQPAELGDSAMYLCASSLHRDLSYEQYFGPGTRLTVT.

The rearrangement uses TRBV29-1 and TRBJ2-3, with TRBD2 as a possible D gene (6 bases). The CDR3 length is 13 residues. Trimming took off 6 bases at V and 2 bases at J, with 12 bases between the two ends. The germline gives CDR1 SQVTM, CDR2 ANQGSEA. CDR3 amino acids: CSVGLAVTDTQYF. CDR3 in DNA: TGCAGCGTCGGCTTAGCGGTCACAGATACGCAGTATTTT.

The chain has TRBV9 and TRBJ2-1; 11 nucleotides align to TRBD2. The V gene end was trimmed by 4 bases and the J gene end by 9 bases; junction bases not matched to a gene: 15. CDR1 SGDLS and CDR2 YYNGEE come from the germline V gene. The CDR3 is made up of 17 amino acids. CDR3 loop: CASSSRAVAGGLGEQFF. The DNA of the CDR3 is TGTGCCAGCAGCTCTCGAGCCGTAGCGGGAGGGCTGGGTGAGCAGTTCTTC.

There are a few counts of this clonotype. The V and J genes are TRBV7-2 and TRBJ1-2, with D possibly matching TRBD1 (6 bases). V was cut by 8 bases and J by 2 bases, with 12 bases left in between. The CDR3 runs 13 residues. Germline V lookup: CDR1 SGHTA, CDR2 FQGNSA. The CDR3 DNA follows: TGTGCCAGCCGAGGGGGACTAAACTATGGCTACACCTTC. Encoded protein: CASRGGLNYGYTF.

V gene TRBV2 combines with J gene TRBJ2-3; unclear D gene. Germline loops: CDR1 SNHLY, CDR2 FYNNEI. Trimming cost V 6 bases and J 2 bases, with 6 bases left between them. The CDR3 spans 12 residues. CDR3 loop: CASRAYTDTQYF. The CDR3 region has the DNA TGTGCCAGCAGAGCGTACACAGATACGCAGTATTTT.

V gene TRBV20-1 combines with J gene TRBJ1-5; TRBD1 might be the D (5 bases). CDR1 and CDR2 (germline): DFQATT, SNEGSKA (reference sequence). V gave up 1 base and J gave up 1 base, with 8 bases separating them. The CDR3 has 14 residues. The CDR3 DNA sequence: TGCAGTGCTAGAGGAGGGGCGAGCAATCAGCCCCAGCATTTT. This gives the protein CSARGGASNQPQHF.

This chain connects TRBV4-1 to TRBJ2-2; D unresolved. The CDR3 loop spans 18 amino acids. Germline V gives CDR1 MGHRA, CDR2 YSYEKL. Trimming removed 0 bases from V and 3 bases from J, with 17 bases in between. The CDR3 region is CASSQDSGDLTYTGELFF. The CDR3 DNA sequence: TGCGCCAGCAGCCAAGATTCGGGTGATTTGACCTACACCGGGGAGCTGTTTTTT.

The chain links TRBV24-1 to TRBJ2-3; tentative D call: TRBD2 (5 bases). In germline, CDR1 is KGHDR, CDR2 SFDVKD. Trimming pared 9 bases from V and 2 bases from J, leaving 14 bases between. This CDR3 region has 14 residues. CDR3 sequence (DNA): TGTGCCACCGGGAGTTCTCCGAACACAGATACGCAGTATTTT. This translates into CATGSSPNTDTQYF.

The V and J genes are TRBV30 and TRBJ2-5, with D uncertain. The germline gives CDR1 GTSNPN, CDR2 SVGIG (reference sequence). The CDR3 has 13 amino acids. Trimming took 8 bases from V and 1 from J, leaving 14 bases between them. The CDR3 DNA reads TGTGCCCGTGGACGCACGCCCCAAGAGACCCAGTACTTC. It yields the protein CARGRTPQETQYF.

The chain is built from TRBV14 and TRBJ1-1; TRBD1 matches 7 bases. Germline CDR1 and CDR2: SGHDN and FVKESK. The junction had 6 bases not matched to a gene; V was cut back by 3 bases and J by 5 bases. The CDR3 is 14 residues long. The CDR3: CASSHRQGRTEAFF. CDR3 DNA: TGTGCCAGCAGCCACAGACAGGGAAGGACTGAAGCTTTCTTT.

The chain couples TRBV3-1 to TRBJ2-1; weak D call: TRBD2 (6 bases). Germline CDR1 is LGHDT and CDR2 is YNNKEL (reference sequence). Trimming took 4 bases from V and 5 from J, leaving 9 bases between them. The length of the CDR3 is 13 residues. The CDR3 loop is CASSRDFNNEQFF. As DNA, the CDR3 is TGTGCCAGCAGCCGGGACTTCAACAATGAGCAGTTCTTC.

The V call is TRBV2, the J call TRBJ2-1; no definite D call. Germline assignment: CDR1 SNHLY and CDR2 FYNNEI. The V gene lost 3 bases and the J gene lost 7 bases, with 13 bases spanning the gap. The CDR3 loop spans 14 amino acids. CDR3: CASSDTTKKNEQFF. In DNA form, the CDR3 reads TGTGCCAGCAGTGATACCACCAAGAAGAATGAGCAGTTCTTC.

The J gene is TRBJ2-7, the V gene TRBV29-1; perhaps TRBD2 as D (6 bases). Germline CDR1 SQVTM, CDR2 ANQGSEA. Trimming stripped 6 bases from V and 4 bases from J, with 16 bases between. The CDR3 contains 13 residues. CDR3 protein: CSVAGGVKYEQYF. The CDR3 DNA reads TGCAGCGTGGCGGGCGGGGTAAAATACGAGCAGTACTTC.

CDR3 DNA sequence: TGTGCCAGCAGCCCTGGGCGAGGCTACACCTTC. This sequence encodes CASSPGRGYTF. The rearrangement uses TRBV14 and TRBJ1-2; D gene unclear. The germline V gene has CDR1 SGHDN and CDR2 FVKESK. The V end was cut by 4 bases, the J end by 8 bases, with 8 bases between. The length of the CDR3 is 11 residues.

This clonotype appeared a single time. The CDR3, as DNA: TGTGCCAGCAGCCGAGTACGAGGGGGGCGCCCCTACGAGCAGTACTTC. This codes for CASSRVRGGRPYEQYF. The chain has TRBV11-2 and TRBJ2-7, with D perhaps being TRBD1 or TRBD2 (6 bases each). V was pared by 5 bases and J by 2 bases, with 19 bases between. Germline-derived CDR1 and CDR2 are SGHAT and FQNNGV. The CDR3 is 16 residues long.